Listed here are 24 T cell receptor beta chains from one sample, sequenced in a study of breast tumors, draining lymph nodes, adjacent tissues. Axillary draining lymph nodes of breast cancer patients supplied the node samples. TCRdb re-called the multiplex PCR reads with MiXCR, one entry per CDR3 protein. The data show 200,000 to 250,000 distinct CDR3 sequences, under 35% seen once. The source material was axillary lymph node tissue. These receptors all stem from a female donor with breast cancer. Some clones in this sample may be carry-over from other donors' samples.

J is TRBJ2-5 and V is TRBV5-5, with TRBD1 as a possible D gene (6 bases). The CDR3 consists of 15 residues. V lost 1 base, J lost 1 base, and 11 bases lay in between. The germline gives CDR1 SGHKS, CDR2 YYEKEE (reference sequence). Here the CDR3 DNA reads TGTGCCAGCAGCTTGACCCGACAGGCCCAAGAGACCCAGTACTTC. Translated, it gives CASSLTRQAQETQYF. The variable domain in full, with the rest retrieved from reference TRBV5-5 and TRBJ2-5, is DAGVTQSPTHLIKTRGQQVTLRCSPISGHKSVSWYQQVLGQGPQFIFQYYEKEERGRGNFPDRFSARQFPNYSSELNVNALLLGDSALYLCASSLTRQAQETQYFGPGTRLLVL.

In this sample, this clonotype turned up many times. The CDR3 DNA follows: TGTGCCACCCACGGGACAGGCATCACAGATACGCAGTATTTT. Protein sequence: CATHGTGITDTQYF. The chain has TRBV10-3 and TRBJ2-3; 8 positions match TRBD1. CDR3 length equals 14 residues. The V gene's germline CDR1 is ENHRY and CDR2 SYGVKD. After removal of 10 bases from V and 2 bases from J, the junction contained 8 bases not matched to a gene.

At least ten counts were recorded for this clonotype. The chain combines TRBV2 with TRBJ2-7; 10 bases are a match to TRBD1. Germline V gene data show CDR1 as SNHLY and CDR2 as FYNNEI. The CDR3 contains 15 residues. V lost 4 bases to trimming and J lost 4 bases; unmatched junction nucleotides: 7. In nucleotides, the CDR3 is TGTGCCAGCAGTGGCCGGGGACAGGGGTTATACGAGCAGTACTTC. Protein: CASSGRGQGLYEQYF.

This clonotype was picked up a small number of times. The rearrangement links TRBV27 to TRBJ2-1; TRBD2 matches 11 bases. The V gene's germline CDR1 is MNHEY and CDR2 SMNVEV (reference sequence). The CDR3 totals 15 residues. Trimming cost V 5 bases and J 9 bases; bases outside gene matches: 9. The chain's CDR3 is CASSLSGGAWFEQFF. The CDR3 region has the DNA TGTGCCAGCAGTCTTAGCGGGGGGGCCTGGTTTGAGCAGTTCTTC.

This rearrangement joins TRBV29-1 to TRBJ2-3, with D maybe TRBD1 (6 bases). The CDR3 sequence is 11 residues long. Germline CDR1 reads SQVTM; CDR2 reads ANQGSEA. The V end lost 3 bases, the J end lost 14 bases, and 15 bases lay between the germline ends. This CDR3 is CSVDRQGRGYF. The CDR3 coding sequence is TGCAGCGTTGATCGGCAGGGGCGCGGGTATTTT.

This clonotype was observed a handful of times. V usage is TRBV6-5 and J usage is TRBJ1-4, with D perhaps TRBD1 (6 bases). Trimming stripped 6 bases from V and 7 bases from J, with 15 bases between. CDR1 MNHEY and CDR2 SVGAGI come from the germline V gene. The CDR3 is 14 amino acids. The CDR3 spells CASRPDRLFEKLFF. The CDR3 DNA is TGTGCCAGCAGGCCCGACAGGCTATTTGAAAAACTGTTTTTT.

This clonotype was seen ten or more times. The chain combines TRBV6-6 with TRBJ1-5; the match to TRBD1 covers 9 bases. The CDR3 spans 15 residues. J lost 1 base, V lost 5 bases, and 3 bases had no gene match. Germline V gene data show CDR1 as MNHNY and CDR2 as SVGAGI (reference sequence). Here the CDR3 reads CASSTGGVSNQPQHF. CDR3 in DNA: TGTGCCAGCAGTACAGGGGGCGTGAGCAATCAGCCCCAGCATTTT.

This clonotype was counted many times. V gene TRBV9 combines with J gene TRBJ2-3; unclear D gene. Trimming stripped 4 bases from V and 0 bases from J, with 15 bases between. The CDR3 runs 16 residues. Germline assignment: CDR1 SGDLS and CDR2 YYNGEE. The CDR3 coding sequence is TGTGCCAGCAGCCCCCTACAGATCCTTAGCACAGATACGCAGTATTTT. This gives the protein CASSPLQILSTDTQYF.

This clonotype was seen only a few times. This chain links TRBV24-1 with TRBJ2-5, with D possibly matching TRBD1 (6 bases). V was clipped by 3 bases and J by 4 bases, with 11 bases between them. This CDR3 is 14 amino acids long. In germline, CDR1 is KGHDR, CDR2 SFDVKD. The CDR3 coding sequence is TGTGCCACCAGTGATACCCGGGACATAGAGACCCAGTACTTC. This encodes CATSDTRDIETQYF.

This clonotype was seen repeatedly, ten times or more. The rearrangement links TRBV4-1 to TRBJ2-7; a possible D gene is TRBD2 (6 bases). The CDR3 is 15 amino acids. Germline-derived CDR1 and CDR2 are MGHRA and YSYEKL. V lost 4 bases to trimming and J lost 5 bases, with 18 bases between them. CDR3 nucleotide sequence: TGCGCCAGCAGCCCCGGATTTGCGGGGTCTAACGAGCAGTACTTC. It yields the protein CASSPGFAGSNEQYF.

This clonotype has at least ten counts. This rearrangement joins TRBV5-1 to TRBJ2-7; TRBD2 agrees at 10 bases. Germline V CDR1 and CDR2: SGHRS, YFSETQ. V trimming: 1 base; J trimming: 6 bases; junction bases outside the gene matches: 7. The CDR3 is made up of 15 amino acids. CDR3 loop: CASSLTTSGDPEQYF. In DNA, the CDR3 is TGCGCCAGCAGCTTGACAACTAGCGGGGACCCCGAGCAGTACTTC.

The chain links TRBV2 to TRBJ1-1, with D uncertain. Looked up from germline, CDR1 is SNHLY and CDR2 is FYNNEI. This CDR3 has 15 residues. V lost 2 bases and J 1 base, leaving 11 bases between the germline ends. CDR3 amino acids: CASSETWSQNTEAFF. Here the CDR3 DNA reads TGTGCCAGCAGTGAAACGTGGAGCCAGAACACTGAAGCTTTCTTT.

The rearrangement links TRBV5-1 to TRBJ1-2; 8 bases fit TRBD1. The trim removed 4 bases at V and 2 bases at J, leaving 4 bases unmatched. Germline V gene lookup returns CDR1 SGHRS and CDR2 YFSETQ. The CDR3 covers 14 residues. The CDR3 protein is CASSRDRLNYGYTF. CDR3 bases: TGCGCCAGCAGCCGGGACAGGTTAAACTATGGCTACACCTTC.

This clonotype was seen many times. The chain uses TRBV9 and TRBJ2-2; TRBD2 matches at 14 bases. The ends lost 4 bases at V and 7 bases at J; junction bases unmatched: 9. Germline assignment: CDR1 SGDLS and CDR2 YYNGEE. The CDR3 is 17 amino acids. The CDR3 region is CASSLGTSGRRDGELFF. DNA of the CDR3: TGTGCCAGCAGCTTGGGGACTAGCGGGAGAAGGGACGGGGAGCTGTTTTTT. Full variable domain (rest looked up from reference TRBV9 and TRBJ2-2): DSGVTQTPKHLITATGQRVTLRCSPRSGDLSVYWYQQSLDQGLQFLIQYYNGEERAKGNILERFSAQQFPDLHSELNLSSLELGDSALYFCASSLGTSGRRDGELFFGEGSRLTVL.

The rearrangement joins TRBV7-9 to TRBJ1-3; D not resolved. CDR1 is SEHNR and CDR2 is FQNEAQ in the germline V gene (reference sequence). The CDR3 is 13 amino acids. The V end lost 5 bases, the J end lost 4 bases, and 9 bases lay between the germline ends. The CDR3 DNA sequence: TGTGCCAGCAGCCGAACCCGGGGAAACACCATATATTTT. Encoded protein: CASSRTRGNTIYF. Variable domain in full (rest from reference TRBV7-9 and TRBJ1-3): DTGVSQNPRHKITKRGQNVTFRCDPISEHNRLYWYRQTLGQGPEFLTYFQNEAQLEKSRLLSDRFSAERPKGSFSTLEIQRTEQGDSAMYLCASSRTRGNTIYFGEGSWLTVV.

This chain uses TRBV19 with TRBJ1-6; no clear D. Germline V gene lookup returns CDR1 LNHDA and CDR2 SQIVND (reference sequence). V was cut by 2 bases and J by 7 bases, with 9 bases left in between. The CDR3 totals 14 residues. CDR3 DNA: TGTGCCAGTAGTATAAGTAGGGCGAATTCACCCCTCCACTTT. Protein sequence: CASSISRANSPLHF.

J is TRBJ2-1 and V is TRBV20-1; D is unresolved. Germline V gene data show CDR1 as DFQATT and CDR2 as SNEGSKA (reference sequence). CDR3 length equals 15 residues. V lost 2 bases and J 3 bases, leaving 14 bases between the germline ends. CDR3 sequence reads: CSARPSRRSYNEQFF. The CDR3 nucleotides are TGCAGTGCTAGACCCTCCAGGCGGAGCTACAATGAGCAGTTCTTC.

The CDR3 DNA follows: TGTGCCAGCAGTAGGACTAGCGGAGGGGGGACCCAGTACTTC. This codes for CASSRTSGGGTQYF. The V call is TRBV2, the J call TRBJ2-5; 10 nucleotides agree with TRBD2. Trimming cost V 5 bases and J 7 bases; bases outside gene matches: 7. Germline V gene sequence: CDR1 SNHLY, CDR2 FYNNEI. This CDR3 spans 14 amino acids.

This clonotype was observed a few times. A clone one base away is much larger, so this may be a read error. This chain connects TRBV20-1 to TRBJ1-2; 7 bases are a match to TRBD1. This CDR3 has 12 amino acids. Germline V gene data show CDR1 as DFQATT and CDR2 as SNEGSKA (reference sequence). The CDR3 spells CSVSGTAYGSTF. Here the CDR3 DNA reads TGCAGTGTCTCCGGGACAGCCTATGGCTCCACCTTC.

This clonotype was observed a few times. It may be a read error: a sequence one base away is much more abundant. J is TRBJ2-5 and V is TRBV6-4; D gene uncertain. Germline V gene lookup returns CDR1 MRHNA and CDR2 SNTAGT. Trimming pared 6 bases from V and 2 bases from J, leaving 10 bases between. The CDR3 is 13 amino acids. CDR3 in amino acids: CASSPQPQETQYF. CDR3 coding DNA: TGTGCCAGCAGCCCACAGCCTCAAGAGACCCAGTACTTC.

To note about this clonotype: This may be a read error: a much more frequent sequence differs by one nucleotide. The CDR3 does not end in the conserved phenylalanine or tryptophan, so this is likely a read error. The CDR3 here is CASSYRDGQPQHL. The CDR3 nucleotides are TGTGCCAGCAGTTACCGGGACGGTCAGCCCCAGCATCTT. The V and J genes are TRBV6-2 or TRBV6-3 and TRBJ1-5; D is perhaps TRBD1 (5 bases). The CDR3 loop spans 13 amino acids. The V gene lost 2 bases and the J gene lost 6 bases, with 8 bases spanning the gap. In germline, CDR1 is MNHEY, CDR2 SVGEGT.

Worth noting for this clonotype: A much larger clone lies one base from this, so it may be a read error. The chain combines TRBV6-5 with TRBJ2-7; 10 bases match TRBD2. Looked up from germline, CDR1 is MNHEY and CDR2 is SVGAGI. CDR3 size: 15 residues. CDR3 in DNA: TGTGTCAGCAGTCCTAGCGGGAGAGGCTCCTACGAGCAGTACTTC. It encodes CVSSPSGRGSYEQYF.

The sample holds many counts of this clonotype. This chain links TRBV9 with TRBJ2-2; no clear D gene. Germline CDR1 SGDLS, CDR2 YYNGEE. Trimming stripped 3 bases from V and 3 bases from J, with 12 bases between. The CDR3 covers 15 residues. CDR3 sequence: CASSGEDVYTGELFF. Here the CDR3 DNA reads TGTGCCAGCAGCGGGGAAGACGTATACACCGGGGAGCTGTTTTTT.

This clonotype was counted many times. The rearrangement uses TRBV2 and TRBJ2-1; TRBD1 is a possible D gene (5 bases). The CDR3 extends over 12 amino acids. Germline V gives CDR1 SNHLY, CDR2 FYNNEI. Trimming removed 4 bases from V and 7 bases from J, with 8 bases in between. CDR3 in DNA: TGTGCCAGCAGTGGACAGTTGAATGAGCAGTTCTTC. This codes for CASSGQLNEQFF.